The rows below give T cell receptor beta chains drawn from one sample of a study of T-cell reconstitution after alpha-beta-depleted transplantation in children. Via MiXCR, TCRdb re-called the PCR reads, giving one row per CDR3 protein. The data hold 400,000 to 450,000 distinct CDR3 sequences, with 43% observed a single time. The sample here was PBMCs, taken before TCRalphabeta/CD19-depleted stem cell transplant. These receptors came from a girl under 10 years old with aplastic anemia, due to receive a stem cell transplant. CDR3s include the opening cysteine and the closing phenylalanine or tryptophan. A D gene is named only where the DNA matches it firmly. Not every row has a clone size; where given, it reads once, few, many or a size class.

few	TRBJ2-7	TRBD1	TRBV29-1	TGCAGCGTGCGACAGGGTCTCTCCTACGAGCAGTACTTC	CSVRQGLSYEQYF
few	TRBJ1-2	-	TRBV28	TGTGCCAGCAGTTTAAACAGGATCAATGGCTACACCTTC	CASSLNRINGYTF
many	TRBJ1-1	-	TRBV29-1	TGCAGCGTCCGGACAGCACAAGCTTTCTTT	CSVRTAQAFF
-	TRBJ2-3	-	TRBV20-1	TGCAGTGCTAGAGGGACACCGTATGGAGATACGCAGTATTTT	CSARGTPYGDTQYF
-	TRBJ1-2	-	TRBV5-5	TGTGCCAGCAGCTTGGAGGCTCCCGGTCGGTATGGCTACACCTTC	CASSLEAPGRYGYTF
many	TRBJ2-5	TRBD2	TRBV12-3/TRBV12-4	TGTGCCAGCACCCAGCCACTAGCGGAAGAGACCCAGTACTTC	CASTQPLAEETQYF
many	TRBJ2-1	TRBD1	TRBV27	TGTGCCAGTGCAGGGGGCTTTCAGGTGAAGCAGTTCTTC	CASAGGFQVKQFF
-	TRBJ2-1	-	TRBV5-5	TGTGCCAGCAGCCCGGCCGGGGAACCCTACAATGAGCAGTTCTTC	CASSPAGEPYNEQFF
few	TRBJ1-1	-	TRBV4-2	TGTGCCAGCAGCCAAACGGGGGCTGATGATGAAGCTTTCTTT	CASSQTGADDEAFF
-	TRBJ2-1	TRBD2	TRBV7-6	TGTGCCAGCAGCTTAGGGGGGACTAGCGGAGCACCTTCCTACAATGAGCAGTTCTTC	CASSLGGTSGAPSYNEQFF
-	TRBJ2-3	-	TRBV6-5	TGTGCCAGCAGTTACTCTAGCGGTACGGGCACAGATACGCAGTATTTT	CASSYSSGTGTDTQYF
many	TRBJ2-1	-	TRBV20-1	TGCAGTGCTAGTGGGCCTAAGGGCGTATACAATGAGCAGTTCTTC	CSASGPKGVYNEQFF
many	TRBJ2-5	-	TRBV7-8	TGTGCCAGCAGCCCGGAGAGAGCCCAAGAGACCCAGTACTTC	CASSPERAQETQYF
few	TRBJ2-7	-	TRBV7-9	TGTGCCAGCAGCTTACCCGGGGCGGAGCTCTACGAGCAGTACTTC	CASSLPGAELYEQYF
many	TRBJ1-4	-	TRBV9	TGTGCCAGCAGTGGGGTCGGAGTGGGATCTAATGAAAAACTGTTTTTT	CASSGVGVGSNEKLFF
-	TRBJ2-2	-	TRBV20-1	TGCAGTGCTAGAGAGGGAGGTCACACCGGGGAGCTGTTTTTT	CSAREGGHTGELFF
few	TRBJ1-5	-	TRBV3-1	TGTGCCAGCAGCCAAGGCGCGGGAGGGGGTGCGAATCAGCCCCAGCATTTT	CASSQGAGGGANQPQHF
-	TRBJ1-5	TRBD1	TRBV12-3/TRBV12-4	TGTGCCAGCAGCCGGACAGGGTCTGAGTATCAGCCCCAGCATTTT	CASSRTGSEYQPQHF
many	TRBJ2-1	TRBD2	TRBV5-1	TGCGCCAGCAGCGTCCGGACTAGCGGGATGGTGTCGTTGAATGAGCAGTTCTTC	CASSVRTSGMVSLNEQFF
-	TRBJ2-3	-	TRBV10-3	TGTGCCATCAGTGATGGGGGGGCCTTCGGCACAGATACGCAGTATTTT	CAISDGGAFGTDTQYF
-	TRBJ1-4	-	TRBV7-2	TGTGCCAGCAGCTTAGAGGGAGAGGCTAATGAAAAACTGTTTTTT	CASSLEGEANEKLFF
-	TRBJ2-3	-	TRBV7-6	TGTGCCAGCGGAACAGGGAGTGGGTCCGATACGCAGTATTTT	CASGTGSGSDTQYF
many	TRBJ2-1	TRBD2	TRBV4-2	TGTGCCAGCAGCCTTAACCCTGGGACTAGCGGGAGTAGTTATGAGCAGTTCTTC	CASSLNPGTSGSSYEQFF
-	TRBJ2-4	-	TRBV5-1	TGCGCCAGCAGCTTGGAACTGACAGTTGGGGAAAGGTACTTC	CASSLELTVGERYF
-	TRBJ2-2	-	TRBV6-5	TGTGCCAGCAGTTACACTAGTGACAGGAACACCGGGGAGCTGTTTTTT	CASSYTSDRNTGELFF
many	TRBJ2-2	TRBD2	TRBV10-3	TGTGCCACTAGCGGGAGGAACACCGGGGAGCTGTTTTTT	CATSGRNTGELFF
once	TRBJ1-2	-	TRBV4-1	TGCGCCAGCAGCCAAGAGTTATCAGGAGGACGCTATGGCTACACCTTC	CASSQELSGGRYGYTF
-	TRBJ2-7	TRBD2	TRBV20-1	TGCAGTGCTAGAGGTCCCCGACTAGCGGGGTCGTACGAGCAGTACTTC	CSARGPRLAGSYEQYF
-	TRBJ2-5	TRBD1	TRBV5-1	TGCGCCAGCAGCCACAAACAGGGGTATGGAGAGACCCAGTACTTC	CASSHKQGYGETQYF
-	TRBJ2-1	-	TRBV7-2	TGTGCCAGCAGCTGGGAGTTGAGCAGGGTGAGGAATGAGCAGTTCTTC	CASSWELSRVRNEQFF
-	TRBJ2-7	-	TRBV7-6	TGTGCCAGCAGCGAACAGGGAAACCCCTACGAGCAGTACTTC	CASSEQGNPYEQYF
-	TRBJ2-7	-	TRBV3-1	TGTGCCAGCAGCCAAACCGATGACGAGTTTAAGCACTACGAGCAGTACTTC	CASSQTDDEFKHYEQYF
-	TRBJ2-1	TRBD2	TRBV20-1	TGCAGTGCTGGGGGACTAGCGGGAGGGGGTGGGAATGAGCAGTTCTTC	CSAGGLAGGGGNEQFF
-	TRBJ1-4	-	TRBV9	TGTGCCAGCAGCGTCTTACGCGGACGGAGAACTAATGAAAAACTGTTTTTT	CASSVLRGRRTNEKLFF
-	TRBJ2-1	TRBD2	TRBV20-1	TGCAGTCCGGGACTAGCGGTCAAGGGTGAGCAGTTCTTC	CSPGLAVKGEQFF
many	TRBJ2-3	-	TRBV20-1	TGCAGTGCTAGAGACCAGGCAGGAACGAGGGCAGATACGCAGTATTTT	CSARDQAGTRADTQYF
-	TRBJ2-3	TRBD1	TRBV7-9	TGTGCCAGCAGCTTACGACAGGGAGTTTCAGATACGCAGTATTTT	CASSLRQGVSDTQYF
few	TRBJ2-1	-	TRBV3-1	TGTGCCAGCAGCCAAGATGGAGGGGGGGGTGAGCAGTTCTTC	CASSQDGGGGEQFF
many	TRBJ2-7	TRBD1	TRBV28	TGTGCCAGCGGATCGACAGGGTCCTCCTACGAGCAGTACTTC	CASGSTGSSYEQYF
-	TRBJ2-3	-	TRBV7-2	TGTGCCAGCAGCCCGGGTCTCTACACAGATACGCAGTATTTT	CASSPGLYTDTQYF
-	TRBJ1-3	-	TRBV13	TGTGCCAGCAGCTTAGGAGGGTCGCGTACCATATATTTT	CASSLGGSRTIYF
-	TRBJ2-7	TRBD1	TRBV18	TGTGCCAGCTCACCAATGGGACAGCCGGAGCAGTACTTC	CASSPMGQPEQYF
-	TRBJ1-4	-	TRBV5-1	TGCGCCTGCCGCTTAGGCGACGGGGACTTCCGACTGTTTTTT	CACRLGDGDFRLFF
-	TRBJ2-3	TRBD1	TRBV9	TGTGCCAGCAGCCCACCTGCCGGGACAGGGGAATTAGATACGCAGTATTTT	CASSPPAGTGELDTQYF
-	TRBJ2-7	TRBD2	TRBV5-1	TGCGCCAGCAGCTTGGCCGGGAGGGCAGGATCTTCCTACGAGCAGTACTTC	CASSLAGRAGSSYEQYF
-	TRBJ2-7	TRBD2	TRBV2	TGTGTCAGCAGTGGTTACCGGGACTACCTTTTATACGAGCAGTACTTC	CVSSGYRDYLLYEQYF
-	TRBJ2-1	-	TRBV20-1	TGCAGTGCTACTTCTGGGGGGAACTACAATGAGCAGTTCTTC	CSATSGGNYNEQFF
few	TRBJ2-7	TRBD1	TRBV15	TGTGCCACCACCAACCGGGACAGGGGTATGGAGCAGTACTTC	CATTNRDRGMEQYF
few	TRBJ2-1	-	TRBV28	TGTGCCAGCAGTCTCCCCGGACGGAAGGGTAGGAATGAGCAGTTCTTC	CASSLPGRKGRNEQFF
-	TRBJ1-2	-	TRBV12-3/TRBV12-4	TGTGCCAGCAGTATGGACGTCGACTATACTGGTGGCTACACCTTC	CASSMDVDYTGGYTF
-	TRBJ2-1	TRBD2	TRBV5-1	TGCGCCAGCTTGAGGACTAGCGGCAATGAGCAGTTCTTC	CASLRTSGNEQFF
-	TRBJ1-5	-	TRBV5-4	TGTGCCAGCAGCTCGTTGTTGGGGGCCGGCAATCAGCCCCAGCATTTT	CASSSLLGAGNQPQHF
-	TRBJ2-1	-	TRBV7-8	TGTGCCAGCAGCGCGTCAGGGGGGGAGCAGTTCTTC	CASSASGGEQFF
-	TRBJ1-1	TRBD1	TRBV20-1	TGCAGTGCTGAAGGATCCGGGACAGGGCCACTGAGGGGCACTGAAGCTTTCTTT	CSAEGSGTGPLRGTEAFF
many	TRBJ1-3	-	TRBV29-1	TGCAGCGTGACCAGGGTACAGTCTGGAAACACCATATATTTT	CSVTRVQSGNTIYF
-	TRBJ2-5	-	TRBV7-9	TGTGCCAGCAGCCCAGGGAGTGAGTCAGAGACCCAGTACTTC	CASSPGSESETQYF
-	TRBJ1-2	-	TRBV20-1	TGCAGTGCAGGAGACCCTACCAACTATGGCTACACCTTC	CSAGDPTNYGYTF
-	TRBJ2-2	-	TRBV5-1	TGCGCCAGCAGCCCCACCCTCGGGTCGCGCACCGGGGAGCTGTTTTTT	CASSPTLGSRTGELFF
many	TRBJ2-1	-	TRBV4-3	TGCGCCAGCAGCCGCTCGATAGGGTGGAATGAGCAGTTCTTC	CASSRSIGWNEQFF
few	TRBJ2-4	TRBD2	TRBV20-1	TGCAGTGCTAGAAAGGCTCAGGCTAGCGGGCTAAACATTCAGTACTTC	CSARKAQASGLNIQYF